Listed below are T cell receptor beta chains from one sample, sequenced in a study of shared clonotypes between healthy human individuals. TCRdb keeps only in-frame clones here, not all; method: immunoSEQ multiplex PCR. Here the sample spans hundreds of thousands of clones, roughly three quarters being singletons. The sequenced sample was PBMCs. Source of these receptors: a woman aged 35 to 49 in good health. Some clones in this sample may be carry-over from other donors' samples. The CDR3 runs from the conserved cysteine through the conserved F or W. Each record gives: clone size, V gene, D gene, J gene, CDR3 protein, CDR3 DNA. A D gene is named only where the DNA matches it firmly. Clone size appears in some rows only: once, few, many, or a class for an expanded clone.

abundance: NA; v_gene: TRBV10-2; d_gene: NA; j_gene: TRBJ2-7; CDR3aa: CASTQPLSRWEQYF; CDR3nt: TGCGCCAGCACTCAACCTTTATCTCGTTGGGAGCAGTACTTC
abundance: NA; v_gene: TRBV18; d_gene: NA; j_gene: TRBJ2-7; CDR3aa: CASSPPPGSYEQYF; CDR3nt: TGTGCCAGCTCACCACCTCCAGGCTCCTACGAGCAGTACTTC
abundance: few; v_gene: TRBV4-3; d_gene: TRBD2; j_gene: TRBJ2-1; CDR3aa: CASSQDPSGSWSYNEQFF; CDR3nt: TGCGCCAGCAGCCAAGATCCTAGCGGGAGTTGGTCCTACAATGAGCAGTTCTTC
abundance: NA; v_gene: TRBV27; d_gene: TRBD1; j_gene: TRBJ2-3; CDR3aa: CASSSRQGMADTQYF; CDR3nt: TGTGCCAGCAGTTCCCGACAGGGTATGGCGGATACGCAGTATTTT
abundance: few; v_gene: TRBV28; d_gene: NA; j_gene: TRBJ2-2; CDR3aa: CASFRPGGATTGELFF; CDR3nt: TGTGCCAGCTTCCGGCCGGGGGGCGCTACTACCGGGGAGCTGTTTTTT
abundance: NA; v_gene: TRBV5-1; d_gene: TRBD1; j_gene: TRBJ2-1; CDR3aa: CASSRTGDEQFF; CDR3nt: TGCGCCAGCAGCCGGACAGGGGATGAGCAGTTCTTC
abundance: NA; v_gene: TRBV28; d_gene: TRBD1; j_gene: TRBJ1-2; CDR3aa: CASSQPSQGAGYGYTF; CDR3nt: TGTGCCAGCAGTCAGCCCTCCCAGGGGGCGGGCTATGGCTACACCTTC
abundance: NA; v_gene: TRBV7-9; d_gene: NA; j_gene: TRBJ2-7; CDR3aa: CASSLAGDAYEQYF; CDR3nt: TGTGCCAGCAGCTTAGCGGGGGACGCCTACGAGCAGTACTTC
abundance: NA; v_gene: TRBV7-2; d_gene: TRBD2; j_gene: TRBJ2-7; CDR3aa: CASSLVAGGLREQYF; CDR3nt: TGTGCCAGCAGCTTAGTAGCGGGAGGCTTGAGAGAGCAGTACTTC
abundance: NA; v_gene: TRBV9; d_gene: NA; j_gene: TRBJ2-7; CDR3aa: CASSVDDSSSYEQYF; CDR3nt: TGTGCCAGCAGCGTCGACGACTCGAGCTCCTACGAGCAGTACTTC
abundance: NA; v_gene: TRBV5-1; d_gene: NA; j_gene: TRBJ1-4; CDR3aa: CASSLDPGYNEKLFF; CDR3nt: TGCGCCAGCAGCTTGGATCCAGGGTATAATGAAAAACTGTTTTTT
abundance: NA; v_gene: TRBV6-1; d_gene: TRBD2; j_gene: TRBJ2-1; CDR3aa: CASRLAGVSYNEQFF; CDR3nt: TGTGCCAGCAGACTAGCGGGAGTTTCCTACAATGAGCAGTTCTTC
abundance: NA; v_gene: TRBV5-4; d_gene: NA; j_gene: TRBJ1-2; CDR3aa: CASSPDTYGYTF; CDR3nt: TGTGCCAGCAGCCCCGACACCTATGGCTACACCTTC
abundance: NA; v_gene: TRBV28; d_gene: NA; j_gene: TRBJ1-5; CDR3aa: CASSSTGNSNQPQHF; CDR3nt: TGTGCCAGCAGTTCGACAGGTAATAGCAATCAGCCCCAGCATTTT
abundance: NA; v_gene: TRBV7-9; d_gene: NA; j_gene: TRBJ2-5; CDR3aa: CASSSPGPGRETQYF; CDR3nt: TGTGCCAGCAGTTCGCCGGGACCCGGCCGGGAGACCCAGTACTTC
abundance: NA; v_gene: TRBV5-1; d_gene: NA; j_gene: TRBJ2-1; CDR3aa: CASSLVSRASVGEQFF; CDR3nt: TGCGCCAGCAGCTTGGTCTCTAGGGCGTCGGTGGGTGAGCAGTTCTTC
abundance: once; v_gene: TRBV2; d_gene: NA; j_gene: TRBJ1-5; CDR3aa: CASSERPNNQPQHF; CDR3nt: TGTGCCAGCAGTGAACGGCCAAATAATCAGCCCCAGCATTTT
abundance: NA; v_gene: TRBV6-1; d_gene: TRBD1; j_gene: TRBJ1-2; CDR3aa: CASILDRGVSGYTF; CDR3nt: TGTGCCAGCATCTTGGACAGGGGAGTGAGTGGCTACACCTTC
abundance: NA; v_gene: TRBV15; d_gene: NA; j_gene: TRBJ2-7; CDR3aa: CATSREDSFYEQYF; CDR3nt: TGTGCCACCAGCAGAGAGGACAGTTTCTACGAGCAGTACTTC
abundance: NA; v_gene: TRBV9; d_gene: NA; j_gene: TRBJ2-1; CDR3aa: CASSGPDLIEQFF; CDR3nt: TGTGCCAGCAGCGGACCCGACTTAATTGAGCAGTTCTTC
abundance: NA; v_gene: TRBV15; d_gene: TRBD1; j_gene: TRBJ1-1; CDR3aa: CATSRTRQGAGAEAFF; CDR3nt: TGTGCCACCAGCAGAACCCGACAGGGGGCGGGCGCTGAAGCTTTCTTT
abundance: NA; v_gene: TRBV18; d_gene: TRBD2; j_gene: TRBJ2-7; CDR3aa: CASSEGLEVYEQYF; CDR3nt: TGTGCCAGCTCAGAGGGACTAGAAGTATACGAGCAGTACTTC
abundance: NA; v_gene: TRBV2; d_gene: NA; j_gene: TRBJ1-5; CDR3aa: CASSEGGGGGQPQHF; CDR3nt: TGTGCCAGCAGTGAAGGAGGGGGTGGTGGGCAGCCCCAGCATTTT
abundance: NA; v_gene: TRBV28; d_gene: TRBD1; j_gene: TRBJ1-5; CDR3aa: CASSEGASYSNQPQHF; CDR3nt: TGTGCCAGCTCTGAGGGGGCTTCATATAGCAATCAGCCCCAGCATTTT
abundance: few; v_gene: TRBV9; d_gene: TRBD1; j_gene: TRBJ2-3; CDR3aa: CASSVSAGQGFGTDTQYF; CDR3nt: TGTGCCAGCAGCGTAAGTGCGGGACAGGGGTTCGGCACAGATACGCAGTATTTT
abundance: NA; v_gene: TRBV27; d_gene: TRBD1; j_gene: TRBJ1-2; CDR3aa: CASSLRVPGQGNYGYTF; CDR3nt: TGTGCCAGCAGTTTAAGGGTGCCCGGACAGGGAAACTATGGCTACACCTTC
abundance: NA; v_gene: TRBV13; d_gene: TRBD2; j_gene: TRBJ2-3; CDR3aa: CASSSGLAASTDTQYF; CDR3nt: TGTGCCAGCAGCTCCGGACTAGCGGCTAGCACAGATACGCAGTATTTT
abundance: NA; v_gene: TRBV2; d_gene: NA; j_gene: TRBJ2-2; CDR3aa: CATSLGGPNTGELFF; CDR3nt: TGTGCCACCTCTCTGGGCGGCCCGAACACCGGGGAGCTGTTTTTT
abundance: NA; v_gene: TRBV2; d_gene: NA; j_gene: TRBJ2-5; CDR3aa: CASSEMPGKTQETQYF; CDR3nt: TGTGCCAGCAGTGAAATGCCAGGAAAAACCCAAGAGACCCAGTACTTC
abundance: NA; v_gene: TRBV6-1; d_gene: TRBD1; j_gene: TRBJ2-7; CDR3aa: CASSPTGGHGYEQYF; CDR3nt: TGTGCCAGCAGTCCCACAGGGGGCCATGGCTACGAGCAGTACTTC
abundance: NA; v_gene: TRBV30; d_gene: TRBD2; j_gene: TRBJ2-1; CDR3aa: CAWSGGLAGGGPLNEQFF; CDR3nt: TGTGCCTGGAGCGGAGGGCTAGCGGGCGGAGGCCCTCTCAATGAGCAGTTCTTC
abundance: NA; v_gene: TRBV7-9; d_gene: TRBD2; j_gene: TRBJ2-1; CDR3aa: CASTSGIAGIDNEQFF; CDR3nt: TGTGCCAGCACGTCGGGGATAGCGGGAATTGACAATGAGCAGTTCTTC
abundance: NA; v_gene: TRBV6-6; d_gene: NA; j_gene: TRBJ2-7; CDR3aa: CASSLGMDSFEQYF; CDR3nt: TGTGCCAGCAGTCTCGGGATGGACAGTTTCGAGCAGTACTTC
abundance: NA; v_gene: TRBV28; d_gene: TRBD2; j_gene: TRBJ2-1; CDR3aa: CASRAATWAGEGSYNEQFF; CDR3nt: TGTGCCAGCAGGGCCGCGACTTGGGCGGGAGAGGGTTCCTACAATGAGCAGTTCTTC
abundance: once; v_gene: TRBV2; d_gene: NA; j_gene: TRBJ2-1; CDR3aa: CASSERRGWGDEQFF; CDR3nt: TGTGCCAGCAGTGAACGCCGCGGGTGGGGCGATGAGCAGTTCTTC
abundance: NA; v_gene: TRBV6-1; d_gene: NA; j_gene: TRBJ2-1; CDR3aa: CATQRADRGEQFF; CDR3nt: TGTGCCACCCAGAGGGCCGATCGGGGTGAGCAGTTCTTC
abundance: NA; v_gene: TRBV11-1; d_gene: TRBD2; j_gene: TRBJ2-7; CDR3aa: CASSYLAGDYEQYF; CDR3nt: TGTGCCAGCAGCTACCTAGCGGGAGATTACGAGCAGTACTTC
abundance: NA; v_gene: TRBV9; d_gene: TRBD1; j_gene: TRBJ1-1; CDR3aa: CASSVVDRGSTEAFF; CDR3nt: TGTGCCAGCAGCGTAGTGGACAGGGGGTCGACTGAAGCTTTCTTT
abundance: few; v_gene: TRBV10-3; d_gene: TRBD2; j_gene: TRBJ2-1; CDR3aa: CAIAGTSGVGNEQFF; CDR3nt: TGTGCCATCGCCGGGACTAGCGGGGTCGGCAATGAGCAGTTCTTC
abundance: NA; v_gene: TRBV28; d_gene: TRBD1; j_gene: TRBJ2-1; CDR3aa: CASSTGTGFINEQFF; CDR3nt: TGTGCCAGCAGTACCGGGACAGGGTTCATCAATGAGCAGTTCTTC
abundance: NA; v_gene: TRBV18; d_gene: NA; j_gene: TRBJ1-5; CDR3aa: CASSPQGNQPQHF; CDR3nt: TGTGCCAGCTCACCACAAGGGAATCAGCCCCAGCATTTT
abundance: NA; v_gene: TRBV11-1; d_gene: NA; j_gene: TRBJ2-1; CDR3aa: CASSLNEGSSYNEQFF; CDR3nt: TGTGCCAGCAGCTTAAATGAGGGGAGCTCCTACAATGAGCAGTTCTTC
abundance: NA; v_gene: TRBV25-1; d_gene: NA; j_gene: TRBJ1-4; CDR3aa: CASSEFGGYGEKLFF; CDR3nt: TGTGCCAGCAGTGAATTTGGGGGGTATGGGGAAAAACTGTTTTTT
abundance: NA; v_gene: TRBV7-2; d_gene: NA; j_gene: TRBJ2-5; CDR3aa: CASSLTRYETQYF; CDR3nt: TGTGCCAGCAGCTTGACTAGATACGAGACCCAGTACTTC
abundance: NA; v_gene: TRBV15; d_gene: TRBD2; j_gene: TRBJ2-1; CDR3aa: CATSRDPSGRGNEQFF; CDR3nt: TGTGCCACCAGCAGAGACCCTAGCGGGAGAGGCAATGAGCAGTTCTTC
abundance: NA; v_gene: TRBV21-1; d_gene: NA; j_gene: TRBJ1-1; CDR3aa: CASSKNALGGSFEAFF; CDR3nt: TGTGCCAGCAGCAAAAACGCGTTGGGGGGTTCATTTGAAGCTTTCTTT
abundance: NA; v_gene: TRBV11-2; d_gene: TRBD2; j_gene: TRBJ2-7; CDR3aa: CASSGETSGLLYEQYF; CDR3nt: TGTGCCAGCAGCGGGGAGACTAGCGGCCTCCTCTACGAGCAGTACTTC
abundance: NA; v_gene: TRBV29-1; d_gene: TRBD2; j_gene: TRBJ2-7; CDR3aa: CSVTSLAGGTYEQYF; CDR3nt: TGCAGCGTGACATCTTTAGCGGGAGGTACCTACGAGCAGTACTTC
abundance: NA; v_gene: TRBV27; d_gene: TRBD2; j_gene: TRBJ2-1; CDR3aa: CASSPGTSGSNEQFF; CDR3nt: TGTGCCAGCAGTCCCGGGACTAGCGGGAGTAATGAGCAGTTCTTC
abundance: once; v_gene: TRBV5-1; d_gene: TRBD2; j_gene: TRBJ2-7; CDR3aa: CASSPGGEDEQYF; CDR3nt: TGCGCCAGCAGCCCCGGGGGGGAGGACGAGCAGTACTTC
abundance: NA; v_gene: TRBV5-4; d_gene: TRBD2; j_gene: TRBJ2-7; CDR3aa: CASRARTSGYEQYF; CDR3nt: TGTGCCAGCAGGGCCAGGACTAGCGGGTACGAGCAGTACTTC
abundance: NA; v_gene: TRBV5-6; d_gene: TRBD2; j_gene: TRBJ2-3; CDR3aa: CASSLVTSGERGTDTQYF; CDR3nt: TGTGCCAGCAGCTTGGTAACTAGCGGGGAGAGGGGCACAGATACGCAGTATTTT
abundance: NA; v_gene: TRBV4-2; d_gene: TRBD2; j_gene: TRBJ2-7; CDR3aa: CASSQEATSGSFYEQYF; CDR3nt: TGTGCCAGCAGCCAAGAAGCGACTAGCGGGAGTTTCTACGAGCAGTACTTC
abundance: NA; v_gene: TRBV28; d_gene: TRBD1; j_gene: TRBJ2-2; CDR3aa: CASSFQDRGGPGELFF; CDR3nt: TGTGCCAGCAGTTTCCAGGACAGGGGAGGTCCCGGGGAGCTGTTTTTT
abundance: NA; v_gene: TRBV7-9; d_gene: NA; j_gene: TRBJ1-5; CDR3aa: CASSFSSNQPQHF; CDR3nt: TGTGCCAGCAGCTTTAGTAGCAATCAGCCCCAGCATTTT
abundance: NA; v_gene: TRBV2; d_gene: NA; j_gene: TRBJ2-1; CDR3aa: CASSEVGHRSEEQFF; CDR3nt: TGTGCCAGCAGTGAGGTAGGACACCGGTCCGAGGAGCAGTTCTTC
abundance: NA; v_gene: TRBV28; d_gene: NA; j_gene: TRBJ1-5; CDR3aa: CASRGVGGRPQHF; CDR3nt: TGTGCCAGCAGGGGGGTCGGGGGCAGGCCCCAGCATTTT
abundance: NA; v_gene: TRBV28; d_gene: TRBD1; j_gene: TRBJ1-1; CDR3aa: CASRRPGTGGITEAFF; CDR3nt: TGTGCCAGCAGAAGACCCGGGACAGGGGGGATCACTGAAGCTTTCTTT
abundance: few; v_gene: TRBV7-9; d_gene: TRBD2; j_gene: TRBJ2-1; CDR3aa: CASSTRTSGSDEQFF; CDR3nt: TGTGCCAGCAGCACTCGGACTAGCGGGAGCGATGAGCAGTTCTTC
abundance: NA; v_gene: TRBV18; d_gene: TRBD2; j_gene: TRBJ2-7; CDR3aa: CASSPLAANIAYEQYF; CDR3nt: TGTGCCAGCTCACCGCTAGCGGCGAACATAGCCTACGAGCAGTACTTC